This is a list of T cell receptor beta chains from one sample in a study of blood T cell repertoires in COVID-19. The data were produced by immunoSEQ multiplex PCR, yet TCRdb's version contains in-frame clones alone and is incomplete. The sample carries over 600,000 clones, about nine tenths recorded once. The sample consisted of peripheral blood. The receptors shown here come from a woman in her late teens or twenties with acute or convalescent COVID-19. The conserved cysteine and the conserved F or W are not part of the CDR3 here.

j_gene	v_gene	CDR3aa
TRBJ2-1	TRBV7-6	ASSLVTGGGDNEQF
TRBJ1-6	TRBV5-1	ASSRDRERDNSPLH
TRBJ2-2	TRBV6-5	AGGRGQIITGELF
TRBJ2-7	TRBV29-1	SVGVQGKVDEQY
TRBJ1-3	TRBV9	ASSHPTGTGVFISRNTIY
TRBJ2-5	TRBV4-2	ASSQDFARPSGGASQETQY
TRBJ2-7	TRBV5-5	ASSLGGGYEQY
TRBJ1-1	TRBV12-3/TRBV12-4	ASSLGQGTEAF
TRBJ1-2	TRBV2	AGRGAGRYGYT
TRBJ1-6	TRBV13	ASSSYRANSPLH
TRBJ2-1	TRBV4-2	ASRFHSDTNNEQF
TRBJ2-1	TRBV19	ASSIRTSNEQF
TRBJ2-7	TRBV11-2	ASSLGSGYEQY
TRBJ2-7	TRBV11-3	ASSRGQGDEQY
TRBJ2-1	TRBV7-2	ASSLRASSYNEQF
TRBJ1-6	TRBV11-3	ASSFGGQSPLH
TRBJ1-2	TRBV7-9	ASSSYRDGYT
TRBJ1-5	TRBV7-6	ASSLGGGHQPQH
TRBJ2-7	TRBV11-2	ASSLWARGSGVSYEQY
TRBJ1-2	TRBV4-1	ASSQDDRPNYGYT
TRBJ1-2	TRBV27	ASSLGQGGYGYT
TRBJ2-7	TRBV30	AWSVQAGTYEQY
TRBJ2-6	TRBV7-9	ASSSGTDRGAGANVLT
TRBJ2-1	TRBV9	ASSISGGPYNEQF
TRBJ2-2	TRBV3-1/TRBV3-2	ASRKGVNTGELF